These T cell receptor beta chains were read from a single sample in a study of cytomegalovirus exposure and HLA in healthy donors. Sequencing used immunoSEQ multiplex PCR; TCRdb keeps in-frame clones, though not all of them. The table has 100,000 to 150,000 clones, 8.5% to 9% seen once. Material for sequencing was PBMCs. The source of these receptors is a woman aged 40 to 50 in good health and CMV-seropositive. CDR3s include the opening cysteine and the closing phenylalanine or tryptophan. The D gene is left open where the match is weak. Only some rows state a clone size, as once, few, many or a class for expanded clones.

J gene,CDR3 length,V gene,D gene,clone size,CDR3 DNA,CDR3 protein
TRBJ2-3,17,TRBV7-6,TRBD2,few,TGTGCCAGCAGCTTAGGCCCAGCGGGGGTAGACACAGATACGCAGTATTTT,CASSLGPAGVDTDTQYF
TRBJ1-1,14,TRBV29-1,.,few,TGCAGCGTCTACGGACGGGAACTAAACACTGAAGCTTTCTTT,CSVYGRELNTEAFF
TRBJ1-2,14,TRBV2,TRBD1,.,TGTGCCAGCAGCGGGGACAGGGGGAACTATGGCTACACCTTC,CASSGDRGNYGYTF
TRBJ1-4,13,TRBV7-7,.,.,TGTGCCAGCAGCTTATCGGCCGGGGAAAAACTGTTTTTT,CASSLSAGEKLFF
TRBJ1-2,14,TRBV19,.,.,TGTGCCAGTAGCTTCTCAGGCCCCATCTATGGCTACACCTTC,CASSFSGPIYGYTF
TRBJ2-1,14,TRBV6-5,.,.,TGTGCCAGCAGTCGTACGGGGGATTGGAATGAGCAGTTCTTC,CASSRTGDWNEQFF
TRBJ1-2,14,TRBV7-2,.,few,TGTGCCAGCAGCCCTAGTACAGGGCCCTATGGCTACACCTTC,CASSPSTGPYGYTF
TRBJ2-2,15,TRBV5-4,TRBD2,few,TGTGCCAGCAGCCGGACTAGATTTGACACCGGGGAGCTGTTTTTT,CASSRTRFDTGELFF
TRBJ1-1,15,TRBV19,TRBD1,few,TGTGCCAGTAGTATATCCAGGGGGCGCGGCACTGAAGCTTTCTTT,CASSISRGRGTEAFF
TRBJ2-3,18,TRBV27,TRBD1,.,TGTGCCAGCAGTCCCCAGTCCTCCGGGACAGAGAGCACAGATACGCAGTATTTT,CASSPQSSGTESTDTQYF
TRBJ2-7,13,TRBV7-9,.,.,TGTGCCAGCAGCTTAGTGGGAGACTACGAGCAGTACTTC,CASSLVGDYEQYF
TRBJ1-1,13,TRBV2,.,few,TGTGCCTCCCAGGTTTATCTTAACACTGAAGCTTTCTTT,CASQVYLNTEAFF
TRBJ2-5,13,TRBV5-1,TRBD2,.,TGCGCCAGCAGCTGGGGGGGACAAGAGACCCAGTACTTC,CASSWGGQETQYF
TRBJ2-7,15,TRBV7-8,TRBD2,few,TGTGCCAGCAGCGAAAGCGGGGGAGCTGACTACGAGCAGTACTTC,CASSESGGADYEQYF
TRBJ1-5,15,TRBV2,.,few,TGTGCCAGCAGTGCCCAGGGACATAGCAATCAGCCCCAGCATTTT,CASSAQGHSNQPQHF
TRBJ2-7,14,TRBV19,.,once,TGTGCCAGTAGTATAGGGGCAGCTTCCTACGAGCAGTACTTC,CASSIGAASYEQYF
TRBJ2-6,18,TRBV9,TRBD1,.,TGTGCCAGCAGCTTCCAGACAGGGTTTTTTTCTGGGGCCAACGTCCTGACTTTC,CASSFQTGFFSGANVLTF
TRBJ1-5,13,TRBV28,.,.,TGTGCCAGCAGACTCAGGGTTCGGCAGCCCCAGCATTTT,CASRLRVRQPQHF
TRBJ2-3,15,TRBV29-1,.,.,TGCAGCGTTGAAGGGGGCGTACCAAACACAGATACGCAGTATTTT,CSVEGGVPNTDTQYF
TRBJ1-6,14,TRBV12-5,.,few,TGTGCTAGTGGTTTGGACCCAGGAAATTCACCCCTCCACTTT,CASGLDPGNSPLHF
TRBJ1-1,14,TRBV19,.,.,TGTGCCAGCAAGAACCGGGGGGGTAACACTGAAGCTTTCTTT,CASKNRGGNTEAFF
TRBJ1-1,16,TRBV5-1,TRBD1,.,TGCGCCAGCAGCTTGGTTTACAGGGGGAAGAACACTGAAGCTTTCTTT,CASSLVYRGKNTEAFF
TRBJ1-2,16,TRBV27,.,.,TGTGCCAGCAGTTCAACGTGGGTACAGAGCCGGGAGGGCTACACCTTC,CASSSTWVQSREGYTF
TRBJ1-1,16,TRBV2,TRBD1,few,TGTGCCAGCAGTGAAGGGGGTGGTACAGGGGGCACTGAAGCTTTCTTT,CASSEGGGTGGTEAFF
TRBJ1-1,15,TRBV7-3,.,.,TGTGCCAGCAGCTTAACCCGGGGAGAGCGTACTGAAGCTTTCTTT,CASSLTRGERTEAFF
TRBJ2-2,18,TRBV29-1,TRBD1,.,TGCAGCGTGGGCTCACAAACACCAGGACAGGGAAGAACCGGGGAGCTGTTTTTT,CSVGSQTPGQGRTGELFF
TRBJ1-1,13,TRBV27,.,few,TGTGCCAGCACCCTTACACCTTACACTGAAGCTTTCTTT,CASTLTPYTEAFF
TRBJ2-2,14,TRBV6-1,.,.,TGTGCCAGCATCCCAGGGCTGAACACCGGGGAGCTGTTTTTT,CASIPGLNTGELFF
TRBJ2-1,14,TRBV9,TRBD1,.,TGTGCCAGCAGCGGGGGGACAGGGTACAATGAGCAGTTCTTC,CASSGGTGYNEQFF
TRBJ1-5,12,TRBV12-5,.,.,TGTGCTAGTGGTTTGCCTCCTAAACCCCAGCATTTT,CASGLPPKPQHF
TRBJ2-1,18,TRBV5-4,TRBD2,few,TGTGCCAGCAGCTTGCCCGGGGGACTAGCGGGGAAGGGAAATGAGCAGTTCTTC,CASSLPGGLAGKGNEQFF
TRBJ1-1,15,TRBV5-1,.,few,TGCGCCAGCAGCTTGGTATCCAGGGCGAACACTGAAGCTTTCTTT,CASSLVSRANTEAFF
TRBJ1-2,13,TRBV27,TRBD1,few,TGTGCCAGCAGTTTAGCGACAGGGACAGGCTACACCTTC,CASSLATGTGYTF
TRBJ2-3,15,TRBV11-2,TRBD1,few,TGTGCCAGCAGCCCCCGACAGGGCCCCACAGATACGCAGTATTTT,CASSPRQGPTDTQYF
TRBJ1-1,14,TRBV5-1,.,few,TGCGCCAGCAGCTTTACAGGGAGTGGGATTGAAGCTTTCTTT,CASSFTGSGIEAFF
TRBJ2-1,16,TRBV18,TRBD1,.,TGTGCCAGCTCACCACGACAGGGGGCTCAATACAATGAGCAGTTCTTC,CASSPRQGAQYNEQFF
TRBJ2-7,12,TRBV28,TRBD1,few,TGTGCCAGCAGCCGACAGGGCTACGAGCAGTACTTC,CASSRQGYEQYF
TRBJ1-3,15,TRBV4-2,.,.,TGTGCCAGCAGCCCCCTGTCCGGGGGAGGAAACACCATATATTTT,CASSPLSGGGNTIYF
TRBJ2-7,16,TRBV18,TRBD1,.,TGTGCCAGCTCACTCGGAGAGGACAGGGGGGCCTACGAGCAGTACTTC,CASSLGEDRGAYEQYF
TRBJ1-1,16,TRBV11-2,.,.,TGTGCCAGCAGCTTGGGAGCCGCAGTGGGTAACACTGAAGCTTTCTTT,CASSLGAAVGNTEAFF
TRBJ2-1,13,TRBV11-3,.,.,TGTGCCAGCAGCTTAGTCGTGAACAACGAGCAGTTCTTC,CASSLVVNNEQFF
TRBJ1-1,13,TRBV11-2,.,few,TGTGCCAGCAGCTTGGGCCCAGCCGGCCTCGCTTTCTTT,CASSLGPAGLAFF
TRBJ2-5,15,TRBV7-3,TRBD2,.,TGTGCCAGCAGCCTTAGCGGGGGCCGAGCGGAGACCCAGTACTTC,CASSLSGGRAETQYF
TRBJ2-7,13,TRBV5-1,.,few,TGCGCCAGTACCAGGGGCTCATCCTACGAGCAGTACTTC,CASTRGSSYEQYF
TRBJ2-3,16,TRBV7-8,.,few,TGTGCCAGCAGCTTACGGGTCGGGTGGGGCACAGATACGCAGTATTTT,CASSLRVGWGTDTQYF
TRBJ2-7,14,TRBV9,TRBD1,.,TGTGCCAGCAGCGCAGGACAGGTCTCCTACGAGCAGTACTTC,CASSAGQVSYEQYF
TRBJ2-2,16,TRBV7-9,.,few,TGTGCCAGCAGCCCCATGGGCAGGCGTGACACCGGGGAGCTGTTTTTT,CASSPMGRRDTGELFF
TRBJ1-1,14,TRBV29-1,TRBD1,few,TGCAGCGTCTGGACAGGGGGCGACGGGACTGAAGCTTTCTTT,CSVWTGGDGTEAFF
TRBJ1-2,14,TRBV28,TRBD1,.,TGTGCCAGCAGTTTACTCGGGACAGGGGGTGGCTACACCTTC,CASSLLGTGGGYTF
TRBJ2-1,16,TRBV5-1,TRBD2,.,TGCGCCAGCAGCTTGGAAAGCGGGGGGGGTAACAATGAGCAGTTCTTC,CASSLESGGGNNEQFF
TRBJ2-6,17,TRBV7-3,.,.,TGTGCCAGCAGCTTACCGCCCTTGGGCACTGGGGCCAACGTCCTGACTTTC,CASSLPPLGTGANVLTF
TRBJ1-4,14,TRBV7-9,.,.,TGTGCCAGCAGCTTAGCGCTCTCGGGGGAAAAACTGTTTTTT,CASSLALSGEKLFF
TRBJ1-6,16,TRBV7-2,TRBD1,.,TGTGCCAGCAGACCTACTACAGGGGTTGGTAATTCACCCCTCCACTTT,CASRPTTGVGNSPLHF
TRBJ1-2,12,TRBV2,.,.,TGTGCCAGCAGGGTGAACAGGGCTGGCTACACCTTC,CASRVNRAGYTF
TRBJ1-1,11,TRBV7-9,.,few,TGTGCCAGCAGGCAGGGATGGATAGCTTTCTTT,CASRQGWIAFF